Following are 16 T cell receptor beta chains from one sample sequenced in a study of blood T cell repertoires in COVID-19. The method was immunoSEQ multiplex PCR; TCRdb's version includes in-frame clones alone and lacks a portion of them. This table holds about 120,000 clones, approximately 85% found once. The sample taken for sequencing was peripheral blood. The receptor source for this set is a woman aged 55 to 70 with acute or convalescent COVID-19.

This chain links TRBV7-2 with TRBJ2-1, with D perhaps matching TRBD2 (5 bases). The V gene lost 4 bases and the J gene lost 6 bases, with 7 bases spanning the gap. The germline V gene encodes CDR1 SGHTA and CDR2 FQGNSA. The CDR3 totals 12 residues. The CDR3 DNA reads as TGTGCCAGCAGCTATACTAGCAATGAGCAGTTCTTC. This encodes CASSYTSNEQFF.

The chain uses TRBV6-1 and TRBJ1-5; no clear D gene. V lost 2 bases and J lost 6, with 14 bases in between. The CDR3 consists of 15 residues. CDR1 MNHNS and CDR2 SASEGT come from the germline V gene. The CDR3 spells CASSEMVGEGQPQHF. Written as DNA, the CDR3 is TGTGCCAGCAGTGAAATGGTGGGCGAAGGTCAGCCCCAGCATTTT.

Written as DNA, the CDR3 is TGTGCCAGCAGCTTAGACAGCCGCTATGGCTACACCTTC. Amino acid sequence: CASSLDSRYGYTF. V usage is TRBV7-9 and J usage is TRBJ1-2; D unresolved. The length of the CDR3 is 13 residues. The germline V gene has CDR1 SEHNR and CDR2 FQNEAQ (reference sequence). V shed 1 base and J shed 4 bases, with 7 bases lying between them.

The gene calls are TRBV7-3 and TRBJ2-1; possibly TRBD1 for D (6 bases). The CDR3 runs to 16 residues. Germline V gene data show CDR1 as SGHTA and CDR2 as FQGTGA. Trimming cost V 4 bases and J 7 bases, with 20 bases left between them. The CDR3 is CASSWGTGSPANEQFF. CDR3 nucleotides: TGTGCCAGCAGCTGGGGTACAGGGTCCCCGGCGAATGAGCAGTTCTTC.

This rearrangement joins TRBV29-1 to TRBJ2-3; D is possibly TRBD2 (6 bases). CDR1 and CDR2 from the germline V gene are SQVTM and ANQGSEA. This CDR3 is built from 12 residues. V lost 4 bases to trimming and J lost 4 bases, with 9 bases between them. The CDR3 sequence: CSVVWGADTQYF. Written as DNA, the CDR3 is TGCAGCGTTGTATGGGGGGCAGATACGCAGTATTTT.

The V gene is TRBV11-2, the J gene TRBJ2-1, with TRBD2 identical over 12 bases. The J segment lost 7 bases and the V segment lost 2 bases, leaving 3 bases of the junction unmatched. This CDR3 region has 15 residues. Germline CDR1 is SGHAT and CDR2 is FQNNGV. In DNA form, the CDR3 reads TGTGCCAGCAGCTTACTAGCGGGGGGGCTTAATGAGCAGTTCTTC. Protein sequence: CASSLLAGGLNEQFF.

The chain is built from TRBV4-2 and TRBJ2-3; 9 bases fit TRBD2. The CDR3 has 18 amino acids. J gave up 3 bases and V 4 bases, and 14 bases lay outside the gene matches. Germline V gene lookup returns CDR1 LGHNA and CDR2 YNFKEQ. The CDR3 DNA follows: TGTGCCAGCAGCCCAGAGCAGACTAGAGCGGGGGGTACAGATACGCAGTATTTT. It translates to CASSPEQTRAGGTDTQYF.

The table lists this clone with a count of one. V is TRBV7-2 and J is TRBJ2-2; 7 bases align to TRBD1. CDR1 SGHTA and CDR2 FQGNSA come from the germline V gene. The CDR3 is made up of 16 amino acids. With 0 bases clipped from V and 6 bases from J, the junction kept 7 bases outside the gene matches. CDR3 amino acids: CASSLAKTGMAGELFF. In DNA form, the CDR3 reads TGTGCCAGCAGCTTAGCGAAGACAGGGATGGCCGGGGAGCTGTTTTTT.

The chain recombines TRBV6-5 with TRBJ1-3; no clear D gene. The CDR3 spans 13 residues. Looked up from germline, CDR1 is MNHEY and CDR2 is SVGAGI. V shed 2 bases and J shed 7 bases, with 9 bases lying between them. The CDR3 region is CASSYAGSNTIYF. CDR3 sequence (DNA): TGTGCCAGCAGTTACGCGGGATCCAACACCATATATTTT.

The chain links TRBV24-1 to TRBJ2-3; 9 positions agree with TRBD2. Unmatched junction bases numbered 17, after V lost 5 bases and J lost 0 bases. The CDR3 has 20 amino acids. Germline V CDR1 and CDR2: KGHDR, SFDVKD. The CDR3 reads CATSGLISGGRVRSTDTQYF. The CDR3 DNA reads TGTGCCACCAGTGGCCTCATTAGCGGGGGCCGCGTGAGGAGCACAGATACGCAGTATTTT.

V gene TRBV6-2 or TRBV6-3 combines with J gene TRBJ2-3, with 7 nucleotides matching TRBD2. Germline CDR1 reads MNHEY; CDR2 reads SVGEGT. The CDR3 extends over 17 amino acids. The V segment lost 5 bases and the J segment 0 bases; nucleotides outside the gene matches: 11. CDR3 sequence: CASSGPPGRGSTDTQYF. In nucleotides, the CDR3 is TGTGCCAGCAGTGGCCCCCCGGGGCGGGGGAGCACAGATACGCAGTATTTT.

This sequence joins TRBV24-1 and TRBJ2-7, with D maybe TRBD1 (6 bases). Germline V gene lookup returns CDR1 KGHDR and CDR2 SFDVKD. The CDR3 extends over 16 amino acids. Trimming took 4 bases from V and 3 from J, leaving 18 bases between them. For the CDR3, the DNA is TGTGCCACCAGTGACGCAGGGGCTGGCGTCTTCTACGAGCAGTACTTC. Protein product: CATSDAGAGVFYEQYF.

This clone was detected only once. CDR3 nucleotide sequence: TGTGCCAGCTCACCAGGACAGGGGCGACAAGCTGAAGCTTTCTTT. Protein product: CASSPGQGRQAEAFF. The V call is TRBV18, the J call TRBJ1-1; 9 positions agree with TRBD1. CDR1 and CDR2 (germline): KGHSH, LQKENI. The CDR3 spans 15 residues. Trimming removed 2 bases from V and 6 bases from J; junction bases left unmatched: 7.

The genes are TRBV12-3 or TRBV12-4 and TRBJ1-4; maybe TRBD1 (6 bases). Deletions cut 6 bases from V and 8 bases from J, with 10 bases between. The CDR3 is made up of 12 amino acids. This chain's CDR3 is CASRVRGEKLFF. CDR3 bases: TGTGCCAGCAGGGTTAGGGGGGAAAAACTGTTTTTT.

V and J are TRBV2 and TRBJ2-1, with D maybe TRBD2 (5 bases). From germline, CDR1 is SNHLY and CDR2 FYNNEI. The CDR3 has 12 residues. Between the trimmed V and J ends, which lost 4 bases and 5 bases, there was a span of 6 bases. Here the CDR3 DNA reads TGTGCCAGCAGTGGACTAAACAATGAGCAGTTCTTC. This encodes CASSGLNNEQFF.

J is TRBJ1-2 and V is TRBV19, with 7 bases aligning to TRBD1. Germline assignment: CDR1 LNHDA and CDR2 SQIVND (reference sequence). The CDR3 totals 18 residues. V dropped 5 bases and J dropped 4; count of bases not matched to a gene: 19. The CDR3 sequence: CASSATRQGLRWGYGYTF. CDR3 bases: TGTGCCAGTAGTGCCACTCGACAGGGACTCAGATGGGGCTATGGCTACACCTTC.